The 10 T cell receptor beta chains below all came from one sample that was sequenced in a study of T cell responses to AZD1222 COVID-19 vaccine. Produced via immunoSEQ multiplex PCR; TCRdb's table is partial and in-frame only. This sample has some 110,000 clones, with roughly 90% found just once. This material consisted of peripheral blood, taken on day 0 of AZD1222 vaccination. The receptors stem from an adult in good health.

V is TRBV7-2 and J is TRBJ1-1; D is undetermined. Between the trimmed V and J ends, which lost 5 bases and 7 bases, there was a span of 14 bases. The CDR3 spans 13 residues. Germline V lookup: CDR1 SGHTA, CDR2 FQGNSA. The CDR3 sequence: CASSPRSGIEAFF. The CDR3 nucleotides read TGTGCCAGCAGCCCTCGTTCGGGGATTGAAGCTTTCTTT.

This chain uses TRBV6-5 with TRBJ1-5; D gene uncertain. V gave up 2 bases and J gave up 3 bases, with 8 bases separating them. Germline V gene sequence: CDR1 MNHEY, CDR2 SVGAGI. The CDR3 is 14 amino acids. CDR3 nucleotides: TGTGCCAGCAGTTACGGAGGGATCAATCAGCCCCAGCATTTT. Amino acid sequence: CASSYGGINQPQHF.

The CDR3 region is CASSGEGRGGEKLFF. The CDR3 bases are TGTGCCAGCAGTGGGGAAGGACGTGGGGGGGAAAAACTGTTTTTT. This chain connects TRBV25-1 to TRBJ1-4; a weak D match, TRBD1 (5 bases). Germline CDR1 and CDR2: MGHDK and SYGVNS. This CDR3 has 15 residues. V was cut by 4 bases and J by 8 bases, with 17 bases left in between.

This clone appeared a single time. The V gene is TRBV19, the J gene TRBJ1-2; 8 positions agree with TRBD1. This CDR3 comprises 13 residues. Germline CDR1 reads LNHDA; CDR2 reads SQIVND (reference sequence). The trim removed 5 bases at V and 7 bases at J, leaving 6 bases unmatched. The CDR3 coding sequence is TGTGCCAGTAGTGTGACAGGGGAACGTGGCTACACCTTC. Translating it yields CASSVTGERGYTF.

V is TRBV7-2 and J is TRBJ1-1; D is unresolved. Per the germline V gene, CDR1 is SGHTA and CDR2 is FQGNSA. With 5 bases removed from V and 4 bases from J, the gap between germline ends came to 14 bases. The CDR3 length is 14 residues. The CDR3 DNA follows: TGTGCCAGCAGCCCTGCTGAGGTTGGCACTGAAGCTTTCTTT. This codes for CASSPAEVGTEAFF.

This clone was detected a few times. The V and J genes are TRBV9 and TRBJ1-6, with D hard to call. The CDR3 consists of 13 residues. The germline V gene has CDR1 SGDLS and CDR2 YYNGEE. V was clipped by 3 bases and J by 7 bases, with 8 bases between them. CDR3 sequence reads: CASSGGFNSPLHF. Written as DNA, the CDR3 is TGTGCCAGCAGCGGGGGATTCAATTCACCCCTCCACTTT.

The genes are TRBV7-2 and TRBJ2-5, with 10 bases lining up with TRBD2. Per germline, CDR1 SGHTA and CDR2 FQGNSA. The V gene end was trimmed by 2 bases and the J gene end by 1 base; junction bases not matched to a gene: 4. This CDR3 comprises 16 residues. DNA of the CDR3: TGTGCCAGCAGCTTAACTAGCGGGGCCACCCAAGAGACCCAGTACTTC. The encoded protein is CASSLTSGATQETQYF.

This chain uses TRBV5-8 with TRBJ2-5; 7 positions match TRBD2. Germline V gives CDR1 SGHTS, CDR2 YDEGEE. Unmatched junction bases numbered 10, after V lost 4 bases and J lost 4 bases. The length of the CDR3 is 15 residues. CDR3 sequence reads: CASSPLGGSRETQYF. CDR3 nucleotide sequence: TGTGCCAGCAGCCCCCTCGGGGGGAGTAGAGAGACCCAGTACTTC.

The chain uses TRBV28 and TRBJ2-2; D gene ambiguous. The CDR3 contains 15 residues. Germline CDR1 and CDR2: MDHEN and SYDVKM. V was pared by 6 bases and J by 3 bases, with 14 bases between. The CDR3 spells CASRPLTGYTGELFF. Here the CDR3 DNA reads TGTGCCAGCAGACCCCTGACCGGCTACACCGGGGAGCTGTTTTTT.

The chain is built from TRBV6-5 and TRBJ2-5; 7 nucleotides align to TRBD1. V was clipped by 6 bases and J by 5 bases; unmatched bases: 6. This CDR3 spans 13 amino acids. In germline, CDR1 is MNHEY, CDR2 SVGAGI. CDR3 region: CASRRTGQETQYF. The CDR3, as DNA: TGTGCCAGCAGGAGGACAGGCCAGGAGACCCAGTACTTC.